Detailed here is one T cell receptor (beta chain). Its matching antigen is unknown. This entry is derived from a study of cytomegalovirus exposure and HLA in healthy donors. Study observations and caveats: As confirmed in vitro, three CMV-associated chains were specific for CMV antigens. Association of a missense DCLRE1C variant with TCR beta V- and J-gene trimming was reported in a later analysis. Being productive about 87% or about 30% of the time was typical of most TCR beta V segments in an earlier analysis.

The length of the CDR3 is 14 residues. The V gene's germline CDR1 is MNHEY and CDR2 SMNVEV (reference sequence). After removal of 5 bases from V and 8 bases from J, the junction contained 9 bases not matched to a gene. The PCR was carried out with 60 Vbeta primers and 13 Jbeta primers. Clones were sequenced by immunoSEQ multiplex PCR, and TCRdb holds only the in-frame ones, with some missing. The sample contains 120,000 to 150,000 clones, around 75% of which appear only once. Sequencing used PBMCs. This clonotype originated in a woman aged 40 to 50 in good health and CMV-seronegative. The J gene is TRBJ1-2, the V gene TRBV27; 9 nucleotides line up with TRBD1. CDR3 DNA sequence: TGTGCCAGCAGTCCCACCGGGACAGGGTTAGGCTACACCTTC. Encoded protein: CASSPTGTGLGYTF.